This TCR beta chain was found in a study of control samples from healthy donors and cancer patients. V lost 2 bases and J lost 10, with 17 bases in between. From germline, CDR1 is KGHSH and CDR2 LQKENI. This CDR3 has 14 residues. Sequenced by immunoSEQ multiplex PCR; TCRdb stores in-frame clones only, minus some. Here the sample spans around 99,000 clones, 85% to 90% being singletons. This TCR was recovered from a woman between 50 and 59 years old in good health. The rearrangement uses TRBV18 and TRBJ1-1; D unresolved. The sequencing sample was made of blood. The CDR3 nucleotides are TGTGCCAGCTCACCAGTGGGAAAGGGCAAGGGAGCTTTCTTT. Its protein product is CASSPVGKGKGAFF.